This TCR beta chain was found in a study of CD8+CD57+ T cells in acquired aplastic anemia. Study-level information: Sorted CD4+ and CD8+ cells gave an average of about 3 ug of DNA.

This clonotype was recorded many times. TCR beta VDJ and CDR3 profiles were obtained from a genomic DNA template. TCRdb redid the calling of the reads with MiXCR, one entry per CDR3 protein. The sample has more than 150,000 distinct CDR3 sequences; 55% to 70% are singletons. Germline V lookup: CDR1 DFQATT, CDR2 SNEGSKA (reference sequence). This CDR3 spans 14 amino acids. V was clipped by 6 bases and J by 6 bases, with 18 bases between them. The chain employs TRBV20-1 and TRBJ1-5; D ambiguous. Sequenced sample: sorted CD4+, CD8+, or CD8+CD57+ T cells (not recorded which) from PBMCs. The TCR was taken from a human donor with severe aplastic anemia or a healthy control (not recorded which). The CDR3 DNA reads TGCAGTGCCCCGGTGGGTTTCGGGGTTCAGCCCCAGCATTTT. Its protein product is CSAPVGFGVQPQHF.